This T cell receptor (beta chain) was sequenced in a study of cytomegalovirus exposure and HLA in healthy donors. The study's findings and limits: Most TCR sequences were seen very rarely across donors, but some public TCRs occurred in many. CMV serostatus was the sole immune exposure information available. Of the V segments, some could not be distinguished, including TRBV6-2 and TRBV6-3, and were excluded.

The germline gives CDR1 SGHDT, CDR2 YYEEEE. This CDR3 region has 14 residues. V lost 4 bases to trimming and J lost 4 bases; unmatched junction nucleotides: 4. Turning to this clone: Its target is not known.

PCR primers comprised 60 Vbeta and 13 Jbeta primers. Sequencing was performed with immunoSEQ multiplex PCR; in TCRdb, only in-frame clones are kept and a portion is missing. The top ten clones hold approximately 2.1% of a sample with some 150,000 clones, roughly 72% of them seen once. This chain joins TRBV5-6 and TRBJ2-2; TRBD2 matches 7 bases. The sequenced sample consisted of PBMCs. The TCR comes from a man aged 25 to 45 in good health and CMV-seronegative. The CDR3: CASSQGGGTGELFF. CDR3 in DNA: TGTGCCAGCAGCCAAGGCGGGGGCACCGGGGAGCTGTTTTTT. The full variable domain, in which reference TRBV5-6 and TRBJ2-2 provide the parts outside the CDR3, is DAGVTQSPTHLIKTRGQQVTLRCSPKSGHDTVSWYQQALGQGPQFIFQYYEEEERQRGNFPDRFSGHQFPNYSSELNVNALLLGDSALYLCASSQGGGTGELFFGEGSRLTVL.